The 20 T cell receptor beta chains below all came from one sample that was sequenced in a study of shared clonotypes between healthy human individuals. Clones were read by immunoSEQ multiplex PCR, and TCRdb kept only the in-frame ones, dropping some. The sample consists of under 2,500,000 clones, about 94% of them appearing once. The source material was naive CD4+ T cells sorted from blood. Subset of the sample: CD45RA+ positively selected. These receptors were collected from a man aged 18 to 29 in good health.

CDR3 loop: CASSYSRATLLRAFF. Written as DNA, the CDR3 is TGTGCCAGCAGTTATAGTCGGGCGACCTTGTTGAGAGCTTTCTTT. The rearrangement joins TRBV6-5 to TRBJ1-1; D not resolved. The germline CDR1 and CDR2 sequences are MNHEY and SVGAGI. The CDR3 is made up of 15 amino acids. With 3 bases removed from V and 10 bases from J, the gap between germline ends came to 21 bases.

The chain couples TRBV18 to TRBJ2-3, with 9 bases matching TRBD2. This CDR3 spans 17 amino acids. V shed 0 bases and J 2 bases; nucleotides not matched to a gene: 6. Germline V gives CDR1 KGHSH, CDR2 LQKENI. The CDR3 spells CASSPPTSGKFTDTQYF. The CDR3 region has the DNA TGTGCCAGCTCACCACCGACTAGCGGAAAATTCACAGATACGCAGTATTTT.

This chain joins TRBV29-1 and TRBJ2-7; TRBD2 agrees at 9 bases. Germline lookup yields CDR1 SQVTM and CDR2 ANQGSEA. V trimming: 5 bases; J trimming: 6 bases; junction bases outside the gene matches: 8. The CDR3 has 13 residues. In DNA, the CDR3 is TGCAGCGTTACCGGCGGGAGGGTGCGCGAGCAGTACTTC. Amino acids: CSVTGGRVREQYF.

The chain joins TRBV5-1 to TRBJ2-7, with 9 bases identical to TRBD1. The junction had 9 bases not matched to a gene; V was cut back by 0 bases and J by 5 bases. This CDR3 comprises 16 residues. CDR1 and CDR2 from the germline V gene are SGHRS and YFSETQ. CDR3 region: CASSLAGGQGYNEQYF. The DNA of the CDR3 is TGCGCCAGCAGCTTGGCTGGTGGACAGGGGTACAACGAGCAGTACTTC.

CDR3 DNA: TGTGCCAGCAGCCCGGGGGCAGGCTATGGCTACACCTTC. Amino acid sequence: CASSPGAGYGYTF. The V and J genes are TRBV7-9 and TRBJ1-2; a possible D gene is TRBD1 (6 bases). CDR3 length: 13 amino acids. V lost 5 bases and J 4 bases, leaving 11 bases between the germline ends. Germline V CDR1 and CDR2: SEHNR, FQNEAQ (reference sequence).

The chain combines TRBV5-8 with TRBJ2-7, with D perhaps TRBD2 (5 bases). The CDR3 spans 12 residues. Between the trimmed V and J ends, which lost 9 bases and 2 bases, there was a span of 12 bases. CDR1 is SGHTS and CDR2 is YDEGEE in the germline V gene. The CDR3 DNA sequence: TGTGCCACCCCGGCGGGCACCTACGAGCAGTACTTC. This encodes CATPAGTYEQYF.

The chain employs TRBV6-5 and TRBJ2-1; D unresolved. Germline V gene sequence: CDR1 MNHEY, CDR2 SVGAGI. This CDR3 region has 11 residues. Deletions cut 4 bases from V and 12 bases from J, with 10 bases between. CDR3 loop: CASSSGYVQFF. Here the CDR3 DNA reads TGTGCCAGCAGTTCCGGATATGTGCAGTTCTTC.

The CDR3 sequence: CASRRQGISTGELFF. The CDR3 DNA reads as TGTGCCAGCAGGAGACAGGGGATCAGCACCGGGGAGCTGTTTTTT. V usage is TRBV28 and J usage is TRBJ2-2; the match to TRBD1 covers 8 bases. This CDR3 contains 15 residues. The germline V gene encodes CDR1 MDHEN and CDR2 SYDVKM. V lost 6 bases to trimming and J lost 4 bases; unmatched junction nucleotides: 7.

CDR3 DNA: TGTGCCAGCATTCTTAGCGGGGGGCTGTACTTC. Its translation: CASILSGGLYF. The V gene is TRBV2, the J gene TRBJ2-5; 10 bases align to TRBD2. The CDR3 covers 11 residues. The germline gives CDR1 SNHLY, CDR2 FYNNEI. V lost 7 bases, J lost 13 bases, and 6 bases stayed unmatched.

V usage is TRBV5-6 and J usage is TRBJ2-5; perhaps D is TRBD1 or TRBD2 (5 bases each). The CDR3 extends over 15 amino acids. Germline loops: CDR1 SGHDT, CDR2 YYEEEE. The V end lost 4 bases, the J end lost 6 bases, and 19 bases lay between the germline ends. The CDR3 bases are TGTGCCAGCAGCCTCCGCGAGGGACGGTGGCAGACCCAGTACTTC. This sequence encodes CASSLREGRWQTQYF.

The chain joins TRBV5-1 to TRBJ1-3; D is possibly TRBD1 (5 bases). This CDR3 region has 15 residues. Looked up from germline, CDR1 is SGHRS and CDR2 is YFSETQ. V lost 3 bases to trimming and J lost 0 bases, with 10 bases between them. CDR3 protein: CASSSGSNSGNTIYF. CDR3 bases: TGCGCCAGCAGCTCAGGGTCGAACTCTGGAAACACCATATATTTT.

The chain couples TRBV10-3 to TRBJ2-5, with a weak D call TRBD1 (7 bases). The germline V gene has CDR1 ENHRY and CDR2 SYGVKD. The CDR3 is 14 residues long. V lost 2 bases and J lost 5, with 12 bases in between. The CDR3 nucleotides read TGTGCCATCAGTGAGCCGTCAGGGGGGGAGACCCAGTACTTC. As protein: CAISEPSGGETQYF.

The rearrangement uses TRBV28 and TRBJ1-2, with D uncertain. The germline gives CDR1 MDHEN, CDR2 SYDVKM. The V end was cut by 7 bases, the J end by 0 bases, with 15 bases between. CDR3 length: 15 residues. This CDR3 is CASTQETVTNYGYTF. The CDR3 nucleotides read TGTGCCAGCACCCAGGAGACGGTTACTAACTATGGCTACACCTTC.

CDR3 sequence: CASSFLAGGQETQYF. For the CDR3, the DNA is TGCGCCAGCAGCTTTCTAGCGGGGGGGCAAGAGACCCAGTACTTC. This rearrangement joins TRBV5-1 to TRBJ2-5; 12 bases fit TRBD2. V shed 2 bases, J shed 2 bases, and the junction held 1 base outside the gene matches. Germline loops: CDR1 SGHRS, CDR2 YFSETQ. The CDR3 spans 15 residues. The whole variable domain, remainder taken from reference TRBV5-1 and TRBJ2-5, is KAGVTQTPRYLIKTRGQQVTLSCSPISGHRSVSWYQQTPGQGLQFLFEYFSETQRNKGNFPGRFSGRQFSNSRSEMNVSTLELGDSALYLCASSFLAGGQETQYFGPGTRLLVL.

This clone occurred a few times. This chain connects TRBV7-9 to TRBJ1-1; the D is unclear. The CDR3 sequence is 10 residues long. The germline V and J ends were trimmed by 7 bases and 5 bases, with 5 bases remaining between them. CDR1 and CDR2 (germline): SEHNR, FQNEAQ (reference sequence). The CDR3 nucleotides read TGTGCCAGCACCGGTACTGAAGCTTTCTTT. It specifies CASTGTEAFF. The full variable domain, with the rest looked up from reference TRBV7-9 and TRBJ1-1, is DTGVSQNPRHKITKRGQNVTFRCDPISEHNRLYWYRQTLGQGPEFLTYFQNEAQLEKSRLLSDRFSAERPKGSFSTLEIQRTEQGDSAMYLCASTGTEAFFGQGTRLTVV.

V usage is TRBV6-5 and J usage is TRBJ2-2; 9 nucleotides agree with TRBD1. V dropped 6 bases and J dropped 3; count of bases not matched to a gene: 5. This CDR3 has 15 residues. Per the germline V gene, CDR1 is MNHEY and CDR2 is SVGAGI. The CDR3 region is CASSWGQGYTGELFF. CDR3 DNA sequence: TGTGCCAGCAGCTGGGGACAGGGATACACCGGGGAGCTGTTTTTT.

The chain has TRBV7-2 and TRBJ2-1; D may be TRBD2 (7 bases). Per the germline V gene, CDR1 is SGHTA and CDR2 is FQGNSA. V was clipped by 7 bases and J by 7 bases, with 20 bases between them. The CDR3 is 15 residues long. CDR3 coding DNA: TGTGCCAGCACCATCGACGGGGGGCCGGGGAATGAGCAGTTCTTC. It is translated as CASTIDGGPGNEQFF.

This clone occurred once. The chain joins TRBV4-2 to TRBJ1-5; D unclear. This CDR3 has 15 residues. Germline-derived CDR1 and CDR2 are LGHNA and YNFKEQ. Trimming stripped 3 bases from V and 6 bases from J, with 15 bases between. This CDR3 is CASSHTPGSSQPQHF. In DNA form, the CDR3 reads TGTGCCAGCAGCCACACACCAGGTTCTAGTCAGCCCCAGCATTTT.

Concerning this clone itself: The sample has other DNA sequences that encode this CDR3 too. The chain uses TRBV5-1 and TRBJ1-6, with 7 positions matching TRBD1. The CDR3 runs 14 residues. The junction had 4 bases not matched to a gene; V was cut back by 3 bases and J by 7 bases. Looked up from germline, CDR1 is SGHRS and CDR2 is YFSETQ. The CDR3, as DNA: TGCGCCAGCAGCTCGGGACAGCCGAATTCACCCCTCCACTTT. It translates to CASSSGQPNSPLHF.

V gene TRBV29-1 combines with J gene TRBJ1-3; possible D gene TRBD1, 5 bases. CDR1 is SQVTM, CDR2 ANQGSEA, per germline. CDR3 size: 14 residues. V lost 6 bases and J 1 base, leaving 13 bases between the germline ends. In DNA, the CDR3 is TGCAGCGTGGGACTGGGGTCTTCTGGAAACACCATATATTTT. Amino acids: CSVGLGSSGNTIYF.